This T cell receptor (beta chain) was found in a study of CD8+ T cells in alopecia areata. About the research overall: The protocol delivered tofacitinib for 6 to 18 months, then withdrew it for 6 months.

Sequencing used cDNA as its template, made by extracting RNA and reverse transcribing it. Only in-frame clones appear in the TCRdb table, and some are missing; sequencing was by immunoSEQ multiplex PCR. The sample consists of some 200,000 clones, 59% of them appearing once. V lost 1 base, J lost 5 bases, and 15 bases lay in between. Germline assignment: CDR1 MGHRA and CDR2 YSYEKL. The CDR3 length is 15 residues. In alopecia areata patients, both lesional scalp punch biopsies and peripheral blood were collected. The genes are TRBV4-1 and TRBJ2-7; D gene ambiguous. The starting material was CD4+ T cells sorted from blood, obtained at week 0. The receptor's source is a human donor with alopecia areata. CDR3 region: CASSQAARFYDEQYF. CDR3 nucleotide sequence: TGCGCCAGCAGCCAAGCCGCTAGATTTTACGACGAGCAGTACTTC.